This TCR beta chain was identified in a study of blood T cell repertoires in COVID-19. Overall study context: Sites across the United States, Italy and Spain contributed samples from acute and convalescent COVID-19.

This clone was counted only a few times. Followed over time, Seattle patients had been enrolled while infection was active. TCRdb keeps only in-frame clones here, not all; method: immunoSEQ multiplex PCR. The data hold roughly 460,000 clones, with roughly 90% observed a single time. The CDR3 totals 16 residues. Germline V gene lookup returns CDR1 SGHDN and CDR2 FVKESK. The ends were cut back, 0 bases at V and 6 bases at J, with 15 bases in the middle. Sequenced: peripheral blood. This sequence joins TRBV14 and TRBJ2-1; D remains unclear. The clonotype comes from a man between 18 and 29 years old with COVID-19, enrolled during active disease. CDR3 protein: CASSQDSTLRLNEQFF. CDR3 nucleotides: TGTGCCAGCAGCCAAGATAGCACGTTAAGGCTCAATGAGCAGTTCTTC.